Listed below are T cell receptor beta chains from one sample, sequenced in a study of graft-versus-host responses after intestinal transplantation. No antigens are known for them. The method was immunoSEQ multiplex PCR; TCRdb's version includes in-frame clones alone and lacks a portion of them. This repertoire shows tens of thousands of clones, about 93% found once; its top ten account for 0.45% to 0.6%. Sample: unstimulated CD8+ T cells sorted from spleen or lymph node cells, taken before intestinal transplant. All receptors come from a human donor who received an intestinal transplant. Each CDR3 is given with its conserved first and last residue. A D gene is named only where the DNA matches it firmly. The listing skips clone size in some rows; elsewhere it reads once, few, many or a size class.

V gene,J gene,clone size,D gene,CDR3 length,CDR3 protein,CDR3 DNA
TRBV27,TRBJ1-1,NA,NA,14,CASSTGHSNTEAFF,TGTGCCAGCAGCACGGGACATTCGAACACTGAAGCTTTCTTT
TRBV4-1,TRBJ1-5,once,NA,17,CASSQDGLGQGSQPQHF,TGCGCCAGCAGCCAAGACGGGTTGGGGCAGGGGAGCCAGCCCCAGCATTTT
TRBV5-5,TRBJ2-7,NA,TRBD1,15,CASSLVATGVYEQYF,TGTGCCAGCAGCTTGGTTGCGACAGGGGTCTACGAGCAGTACTTC
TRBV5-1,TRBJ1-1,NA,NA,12,CASSLVGTEAFF,TGCGCCAGCAGTTTAGTTGGCACTGAAGCTTTCTTT
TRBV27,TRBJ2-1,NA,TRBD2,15,CASSPGTSGYNEQFF,TGTGCCAGCAGCCCAGGGACTAGCGGGTACAATGAGCAGTTCTTC
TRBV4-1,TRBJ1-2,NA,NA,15,CASSQEIQTNYGYTF,TGCGCCAGCAGCCAAGAGATACAGACTAACTATGGCTACACCTTC
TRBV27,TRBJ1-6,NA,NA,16,CASSFYWSSVDSPLHF,TGTGCCAGCAGTTTCTATTGGAGTTCAGTAGATTCACCCCTCCACTTT
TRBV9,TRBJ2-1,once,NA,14,CASSPRRQRHREFF,TGTGCCAGCAGCCCCCGCCGACAGAGACACCGCGAGTTCTTC
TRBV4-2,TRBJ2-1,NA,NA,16,CASSQDLEDFHNEQFF,TGTGCCAGCAGCCAGGATTTGGAGGACTTCCACAATGAGCAGTTCTTC
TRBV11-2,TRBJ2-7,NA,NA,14,CASSLGGSSYEQYF,TGTGCCAGCAGCTTAGGTGGTAGCTCCTACGAGCAGTACTTC
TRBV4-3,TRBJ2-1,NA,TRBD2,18,CASSQDGVAGGAYNEQFF,TGCGCCAGCAGCCAAGATGGGGTAGCGGGGGGGGCATACAATGAGCAGTTCTTC
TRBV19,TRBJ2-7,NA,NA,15,CASSIFGGGSYEQYF,TGTGCCAGTAGTATTTTTGGAGGAGGCTCCTACGAGCAGTACTTC
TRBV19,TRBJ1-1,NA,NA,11,CASSVNTEAFF,TGTGCCAGTTCGGTGAACACTGAAGCTTTCTTT
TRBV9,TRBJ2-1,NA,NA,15,CASGALRSSYNEQFF,TGTGCCAGCGGCGCTTTACGCAGCTCCTACAATGAGCAGTTCTTC
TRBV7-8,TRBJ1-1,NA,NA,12,CASSLLNTEAFF,TGTGCCAGCAGCCTATTGAACACTGAAGCTTTCTTT
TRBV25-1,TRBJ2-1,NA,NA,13,CASSEGGVNEQFF,TGTGCCAGCAGTGAAGGAGGGGTCAATGAGCAGTTCTTC
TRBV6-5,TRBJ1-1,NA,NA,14,CASSQTRGNTEAFF,TGTGCCAGCAGTCAAACAAGGGGAAACACTGAAGCTTTCTTT